Below, one T cell receptor (beta chain) is given with its context. These data are taken from a study of blood T cells in healthy people across ages. Turning to the study itself: Template switching picked up about one barcoded beta molecule for each two T cells.

This CDR3 region has 11 residues. Trimming removed 9 bases at V and 1 base at J, with 3 bases between. Germline assignment: CDR1 SEHNR and CDR2 FQNEAQ (reference sequence). A second 7 to 11 cycle PCR used barcoded and J-beta primers. There were at least 2.5 million CDR3-containing paired-end reads obtained from each sample. TCRdb reprocessed the 5' RACE reads via MiXCR and lists one record per CDR3 protein. The table includes about 1.5 million distinct CDR3 sequences, roughly 43% detected once. The specimen sequenced was blood. The clonotype originates from a woman younger than 35 in good health. V usage is TRBV7-9 and J usage is TRBJ2-2; D unclear. The CDR3 sequence: CASLNTGELFF. CDR3 DNA: TGTGCCAGTTTGAACACCGGGGAGCTGTTTTTT.